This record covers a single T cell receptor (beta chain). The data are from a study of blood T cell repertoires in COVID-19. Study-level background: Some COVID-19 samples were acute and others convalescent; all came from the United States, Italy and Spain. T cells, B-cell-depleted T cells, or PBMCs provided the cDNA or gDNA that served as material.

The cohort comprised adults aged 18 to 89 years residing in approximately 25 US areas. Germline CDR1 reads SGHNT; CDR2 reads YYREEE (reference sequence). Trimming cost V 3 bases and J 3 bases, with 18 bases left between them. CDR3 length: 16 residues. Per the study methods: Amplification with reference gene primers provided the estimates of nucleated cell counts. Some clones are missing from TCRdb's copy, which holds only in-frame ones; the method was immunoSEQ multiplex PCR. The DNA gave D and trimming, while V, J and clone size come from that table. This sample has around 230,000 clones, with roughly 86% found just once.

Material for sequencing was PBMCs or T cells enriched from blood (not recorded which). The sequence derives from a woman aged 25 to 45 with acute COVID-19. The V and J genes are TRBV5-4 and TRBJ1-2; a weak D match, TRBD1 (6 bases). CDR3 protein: CASSSNGQSNYYGYTF. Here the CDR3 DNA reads TGTGCCAGCAGCTCCAACGGACAGTCTAATTACTATGGCTACACCTTC.